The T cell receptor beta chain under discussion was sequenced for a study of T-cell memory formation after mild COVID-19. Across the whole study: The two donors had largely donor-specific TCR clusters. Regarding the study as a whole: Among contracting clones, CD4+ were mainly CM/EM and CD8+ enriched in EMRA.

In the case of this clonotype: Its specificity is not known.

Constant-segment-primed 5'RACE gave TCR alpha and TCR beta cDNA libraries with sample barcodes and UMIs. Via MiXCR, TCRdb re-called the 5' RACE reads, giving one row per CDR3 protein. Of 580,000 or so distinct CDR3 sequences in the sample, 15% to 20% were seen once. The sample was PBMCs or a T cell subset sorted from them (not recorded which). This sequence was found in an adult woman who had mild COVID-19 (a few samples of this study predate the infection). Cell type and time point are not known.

In DNA, the CDR3 is TGTGCCACCAGTGATTTGTTTACAACAGATACGCAGTATTTT. Residues: CATSDLFTTDTQYF. This chain uses TRBV24-1 with TRBJ2-3, with D hard to call. Looked up from germline, CDR1 is KGHDR and CDR2 is SFDVKD. V shed 0 bases and J shed 3 bases, with 6 bases lying between them. This CDR3 has 14 residues.